The 11 T cell receptor beta chains given below trace back to one sample, sequenced in a study of blood T cell repertoires in COVID-19. Profiling relied on immunoSEQ multiplex PCR, and the TCRdb table lists in-frame clones only, not all of them. The repertoire holds approximately 98,000 clones, 81% seen once, with 4.1% in the top ten. The specimen was peripheral blood. These receptors all come from a man aged 55 to 70 with acute or convalescent COVID-19.

This rearrangement joins TRBV3-1 (or the pseudogene TRBV3-2) to TRBJ1-2; TRBD1 is a possible D gene (6 bases). V was cut by 8 bases and J by 0 bases, with 13 bases left in between. The CDR3 is 14 residues long. Germline CDR1 LGHDT, CDR2 YNNKEL (reference sequence). The CDR3 coding sequence is TGTGCCAGCGAGGGGGGGACATCTAACTATGGCTACACCTTC. As protein: CASEGGTSNYGYTF.

The chain carries TRBV6-5 and TRBJ1-2; D perhaps matches TRBD1 (6 bases). The CDR3 is 14 residues long. Germline CDR1 and CDR2: MNHEY and SVGAGI. The V end was cut by 6 bases, the J end by 0 bases, with 11 bases between. The CDR3, as DNA: TGTGCCAGCAGGGGGGCGGGGGCTAACTATGGCTACACCTTC. It specifies CASRGAGANYGYTF.

This chain uses TRBV15 with TRBJ1-2; 11 bases match TRBD1. J lost 2 bases, V lost 4 bases, and 6 bases had no gene match. CDR1 LNHNV and CDR2 YYDKDF come from the germline V gene (reference sequence). CDR3 length: 16 residues. As DNA, the CDR3 is TGTGCCACCAGCATGGGACAGGGGGTTCAAAACTATGGCTACACCTTC. This codes for CATSMGQGVQNYGYTF.

The chain has TRBV5-4 and TRBJ2-5; D uncertain. CDR3 length: 12 amino acids. V lost 4 bases to trimming and J lost 6 bases, with 10 bases between them. Germline V lookup: CDR1 SGHNT, CDR2 YYREEE (reference sequence). The CDR3 is CASSAEPKTQYF. CDR3 DNA sequence: TGTGCCAGCAGCGCAGAACCGAAGACCCAGTACTTC.

The chain uses TRBV13 and TRBJ1-4, with D unclear. The CDR3 has 14 residues. Germline CDR1 is PRHDT and CDR2 is FYEKMQ (reference sequence). V lost 8 bases to trimming and J lost 0 bases, with 10 bases between them. In DNA, the CDR3 is TGTGCCAGCGCGTATGGAGCAACTAATGAAAAACTGTTTTTT. Amino acids: CASAYGATNEKLFF.

This clone was picked up a small number of times. A read error is possible here, since a much larger clone lies one base away. Other DNA sequences in this specimen translate into the identical CDR3. This chain links TRBV27 with TRBJ1-1; D is perhaps TRBD1 (5 bases). CDR1 MNHEY and CDR2 SMNVEV come from the germline V gene (reference sequence). The germline V and J ends were trimmed by 2 bases and 1 base, with 8 bases remaining between them. CDR3 length: 14 residues. In DNA form, the CDR3 reads TGTGCCAGCAGTTTAGGCACAGGGAACACTGAAGCTTTCTTT. It specifies CASSLGTGNTEAFF.

The V call is TRBV13, the J call TRBJ2-7; TRBD1 aligns across 9 bases. Germline CDR1 is PRHDT and CDR2 is FYEKMQ (reference sequence). J lost 3 bases, V lost 4 bases, and 7 bases had no gene match. This CDR3 spans 15 amino acids. The CDR3 nucleotides read TGTGCCAGCAGCTCGACCGGGACAGGGAGCTACGAGCAGTACTTC. It codes for CASSSTGTGSYEQYF.

J is TRBJ2-2 and V is TRBV5-1; 9 nucleotides align to TRBD2. CDR1 and CDR2 from the germline V gene are SGHRS and YFSETQ. V trimming: 5 bases; J trimming: 7 bases; junction bases outside the gene matches: 9. The CDR3 is made up of 15 amino acids. CDR3 DNA sequence: TGCGCCAGCAGTGACCTTAGCGGGAGAAACGGGGAGCTGTTTTTT. Its translation: CASSDLSGRNGELFF. The variable domain in full, with the rest retrieved from reference TRBV5-1 and TRBJ2-2, is KAGVTQTPRYLIKTRGQQVTLSCSPISGHRSVSWYQQTPGQGLQFLFEYFSETQRNKGNFPGRFSGRQFSNSRSEMNVSTLELGDSALYLCASSDLSGRNGELFFGEGSRLTVL.

The chain recombines TRBV5-1 with TRBJ2-7, with 9 nucleotides matching TRBD1. The germline V gene has CDR1 SGHRS and CDR2 YFSETQ. V shed 4 bases and J 2 bases; nucleotides not matched to a gene: 7. This CDR3 comprises 15 residues. The CDR3 loop reads CASSLTGTGTYEQYF. The CDR3 region has the DNA TGCGCCAGCAGCCTAACCGGGACAGGGACCTACGAGCAGTACTTC.

This chain uses TRBV18 with TRBJ1-2; no reliable D call. CDR3 length: 13 amino acids. Germline-derived CDR1 and CDR2 are KGHSH and LQKENI. V was clipped by 3 bases and J by 4 bases, with 9 bases between them. The CDR3 sequence is CASSPRDGYGYTF. In DNA form, the CDR3 reads TGTGCCAGCTCACCCCGGGATGGCTATGGCTACACCTTC.

In this sample, this clone turned up a few times. The rearrangement joins TRBV6-2 or TRBV6-3 to TRBJ2-3, with 9 bases fitting TRBD2. Germline CDR1 reads MNHEY; CDR2 reads SVGEGT. The CDR3 is 16 amino acids. With 5 bases clipped from V and 1 base from J, the junction kept 7 bases outside the gene matches. This CDR3 reads CASSILAGMGTDTQYF. DNA for the CDR3: TGTGCCAGCAGTATCCTAGCGGGAATGGGCACAGATACGCAGTATTTT.